Following are 15 T cell receptor beta chains from one sample sequenced in a study of blood T cell repertoires in COVID-19. Data came from immunoSEQ multiplex PCR; TCRdb stores just in-frame clones and leaves some out. This repertoire shows 250,000 to 400,000 clones, approximately 88% found once; its top ten account for roughly 1.7%. The sample was peripheral blood. These receptors all stem from a woman in her twenties or thirties with COVID-19, enrolled during active disease.

The genes are TRBV30 and TRBJ2-7, with 8 positions matching TRBD1. Germline loops: CDR1 GTSNPN, CDR2 SVGIG (reference sequence). The junction had 7 bases not matched to a gene; V was cut back by 0 bases and J by 3 bases. The CDR3 runs 15 residues. The CDR3 DNA sequence: TGTGCCTGGAGTGTACTGCAGGACAGGGTCTACGAGCAGTACTTC. It is translated as CAWSVLQDRVYEQYF.

The chain recombines TRBV7-2 with TRBJ2-5, with a tentative D call TRBD1 (6 bases). V lost 5 bases to trimming and J lost 2 bases, with 12 bases between them. CDR3 length: 14 residues. CDR1 is SGHTA and CDR2 is FQGNSA in the germline V gene. For the CDR3, the DNA is TGTGCCAGCAGCCCCGGAGGACAGCAAGAGACCCAGTACTTC. It is translated as CASSPGGQQETQYF.

This chain uses TRBV5-1 with TRBJ2-1; D is possibly TRBD2 (6 bases). The germline gives CDR1 SGHRS, CDR2 YFSETQ. CDR3 size: 13 residues. The V end lost 0 bases, the J end lost 15 bases, and 16 bases lay between the germline ends. CDR3 DNA: TGCGCCAGCAGCTTGGAGGAGGGCTCCAAGATGTTCTTC. Translated, it gives CASSLEEGSKMFF.

This rearrangement joins TRBV6-2 or TRBV6-3 to TRBJ2-7, with 7 bases identical to TRBD1. The CDR3 is 13 residues long. CDR1 and CDR2 (germline): MNHEY, SVGEGT. J was trimmed by 7 bases and V by 2 bases; bases with no gene match: 5. The CDR3 nucleotides read TGTGCCAGCAGTTACCCGGACAGGTGGGAGCAGTACTTC. Translated: CASSYPDRWEQYF.

The gene calls are TRBV18 and TRBJ2-2; 7 bases fit TRBD2. J lost 3 bases, V lost 0 bases, and 13 bases had no gene match. The CDR3 has 19 residues. In germline, CDR1 is KGHSH, CDR2 LQKENI. The CDR3 region has the DNA TGTGCCAGCTCACCACCGGTACATGGGGGGGATACGGACACCGGGGAGCTGTTTTTT. Translation gives CASSPPVHGGDTDTGELFF.

V is TRBV19 and J is TRBJ2-7, with a tentative D call TRBD1 (5 bases). There are 13 residues in the CDR3. Germline V gene sequence: CDR1 LNHDA, CDR2 SQIVND (reference sequence). V was trimmed by 5 bases and J by 2 bases, leaving 10 bases between them. The CDR3 nucleotides read TGTGCCAGTAGTCGAGAAGGGGCCTACGAGCAGTACTTC. It is translated as CASSREGAYEQYF.

V and J are TRBV9 and TRBJ2-1, with 11 bases lining up with TRBD2. J was trimmed by 12 bases and V by 7 bases; bases with no gene match: 18. There are 16 residues in the CDR3. CDR1 SGDLS and CDR2 YYNGEE come from the germline V gene. CDR3 region: CASAPREGLAGGGQFF. The CDR3 DNA is TGTGCCAGCGCCCCTCGTGAAGGACTAGCGGGTGGTGGGCAGTTCTTC.

This chain joins TRBV7-2 and TRBJ2-3; TRBD2 matches at 8 bases. Per germline, CDR1 SGHTA and CDR2 FQGNSA. V was clipped by 6 bases and J by 3 bases; unmatched bases: 14. The CDR3 loop spans 17 amino acids. The CDR3 loop is CASRPGAGAGGTDTQYF. In DNA form, the CDR3 reads TGTGCCAGCAGGCCAGGGGCCGGTGCGGGGGGAACAGATACGCAGTATTTT.

The J gene is TRBJ1-4, the V gene TRBV7-9; 8 nucleotides line up with TRBD1. After removal of 5 bases from V and 10 bases from J, the junction contained 6 bases not matched to a gene. The CDR3 loop spans 13 amino acids. CDR1 is SEHNR, CDR2 FQNEAQ, per germline (reference sequence). The CDR3, as DNA: TGTGCCAGCAGCGTACCAGGGGGCGGAAAACTGTTTTTT. This codes for CASSVPGGGKLFF.

J is TRBJ2-5 and V is TRBV6-5, with D possibly TRBD1 on 5 matching bases. Trimming left V 6 bases short and J 5 bases short, with 10 bases between. The CDR3 sequence is 12 residues long. Looked up from germline, CDR1 is MNHEY and CDR2 is SVGAGI. CDR3 bases: TGTGCCAGCAGAAAGGGGTGGGAGACCCAGTACTTC. Protein product: CASRKGWETQYF.

A single count supports this clone. V and J are TRBV7-2 and TRBJ1-2; D may be TRBD1 (6 bases). CDR1 is SGHTA, CDR2 FQGNSA, per germline. The CDR3 is 15 amino acids. V was shortened by 2 bases and J by 6 bases, with 16 bases between the two germline ends. In nucleotides, the CDR3 is TGTGCCAGCAGCTTATCGGCAGGGGTGTTGAATGGCTACACCTTC. Encoded protein: CASSLSAGVLNGYTF.

J is TRBJ2-7 and V is TRBV21-1; TRBD2 is taken as the D call from the table, unchecked against the DNA. TRBV21-1 corresponds to a pseudogene. CDR3 size: 15 residues. The CDR3 DNA reads TGTGCCAGCAAGGGTCTAGCGGGGGTAACCCGGGAGCAGTACGTC. The encoded protein is CASKGLAGVTREQYV.

J is TRBJ1-2 and V is TRBV7-2, with D uncertain. With 5 bases removed from V and 0 bases from J, the gap between germline ends came to 25 bases. Germline V gene sequence: CDR1 SGHTA, CDR2 FQGNSA. The CDR3 consists of 19 residues. CDR3 residues: CASSPLLDAGGGSNYGYTF. The CDR3 DNA sequence: TGTGCCAGCAGCCCCCTTCTCGACGCCGGCGGTGGGTCTAACTATGGCTACACCTTC.

The chain carries TRBV19 and TRBJ1-2; D is perhaps TRBD1 (5 bases). V was trimmed by 3 bases and J by 4 bases, leaving 18 bases between them. This CDR3 has 16 amino acids. The germline CDR1 and CDR2 sequences are LNHDA and SQIVND (reference sequence). CDR3 in DNA: TGTGCCAGTAGTATGCATACCGTAGGGGAGGGCTATGGCTACACCTTC. Protein: CASSMHTVGEGYGYTF. Full variable domain (remainder filled in from reference TRBV19 and TRBJ1-2): DGGITQSPKYLFRKEGQNVTLSCEQNLNHDAMYWYRQDPGQGLRLIYYSQIVNDFQKGDIAEGYSVSREKKESFPLTVTSAQKNPTAFYLCASSMHTVGEGYGYTFGSGTRLTVV.

The chain couples TRBV9 to TRBJ1-1; D may be TRBD1 (5 bases). This CDR3 region has 15 residues. Trimming took off 2 bases at V and 4 bases at J, with 15 bases between the two ends. The germline CDR1 and CDR2 sequences are SGDLS and YYNGEE. In DNA, the CDR3 is TGTGCCAGCAGCGTGGGGGAGGGGCTGGGCACTGAAGCTTTCTTT. Its translation: CASSVGEGLGTEAFF.